One T cell receptor (beta chain) is described in this entry. The entry originates in a study of OX40 agonist ivuxolimab in advanced cancers. Clones were sequenced by immunoSEQ multiplex PCR, and TCRdb holds only the in-frame ones, with some missing. The top ten hold about 9% of the sample, which has about 86,000 clones, roughly 89% seen once. From germline, CDR1 is LGHNA and CDR2 YNFKEQ. This CDR3 contains 14 residues. Trimming removed 1 base at V and 1 base at J, with 7 bases between. This TCR was sampled from an adult with an advanced solid tumor such as melanoma, head and neck, liver or kidney cancer. This chain uses TRBV4-2 with TRBJ1-1; no clear D. Source: CD4+ or CD8+ T cells sorted from blood, taken in a trial of the OX40 agonist ivuxolimab. CDR3 nucleotide sequence: TGTGCCAGCAGCCAAGGGACTTCGAACACTGAAGCTTTCTTT. Translated, it gives CASSQGTSNTEAFF.